The sequence of this TCR beta chain was determined in a study of Graves' ophthalmopathy and Graves' hyperthyroidism. Study-wide context: Stable hyperthyroidism meant no ophthalmopathy within 18 months of follow-up. Study results and limitations: Ophthalmopathy progression was predicted with under 71% sensitivity and 72.22% specificity. Sensitivity of roughly 88% and specificity of about 84% were achieved when a 13-signature model separated ophthalmopathy from stable hyperthyroidism.

RNA transcripts provided the template for amplifying TCR beta CDR3 regions. Investigators did first-round RT-PCR with HTBI primers, then second-round multiplex PCR. TCRdb reanalysed the multiplex PCR reads using MiXCR and keeps one entry per CDR3 protein. The sample carries 500,000 to 600,000 distinct CDR3 sequences, just under 40% recorded once. Trimming took 7 bases from V and 7 from J, leaving 20 bases between them. This CDR3 region has 15 residues. Per germline, CDR1 LNHDA and CDR2 SQIVND (reference sequence). This clonotype was seen at least ten times. The antigen is undetermined. The sequenced sample consisted of peripheral blood or thyroid tissue (not recorded which). The clonotype was recovered from an adult man with Graves' hyperthyroidism. The chain carries TRBV19 and TRBJ1-5; TRBD1 might be the D (5 bases). This CDR3 is CASTSVRDLGQPQHF. DNA for the CDR3: TGTGCCAGTACCTCGGTCAGGGATTTAGGGCAGCCCCAGCATTTT.